The 17 T cell receptor beta chains below all came from one sample that was sequenced in a study of T cell responses to AZD1222 COVID-19 vaccine. Method: immunoSEQ multiplex PCR; TCRdb's copy keeps in-frame clones and lacks some. Found here are some 120,000 clones, 80% to 90% of them singletons; the top ten hold roughly 4.3%. The sample was peripheral blood, taken on day 0 of MenACWY control vaccination. These receptors originate from an adult in good health.

The CDR3 DNA reads as TGCAGTGCTAGTACCGGGACACTCACCGGGGAGCTGTTTTTT. It encodes CSASTGTLTGELFF. The chain uses TRBV20-1 and TRBJ2-2, with TRBD1 as a possible D gene (6 bases). This CDR3 is 14 amino acids long. V lost 3 bases and J lost 4, with 12 bases in between. The germline V gene encodes CDR1 DFQATT and CDR2 SNEGSKA (reference sequence).

The chain couples TRBV9 to TRBJ2-2; either TRBD1 or TRBD2 may supply D (6 bases each). The CDR3 is 16 amino acids. CDR1 is SGDLS, CDR2 YYNGEE, per germline. The ends were cut back, 3 bases at V and 3 bases at J, with 15 bases in the middle. CDR3 region: CASSAPGGPHTGELFF. CDR3 nucleotide sequence: TGTGCCAGCAGCGCCCCCGGGGGCCCCCACACCGGGGAGCTGTTTTTT.

This chain links TRBV12-3 or TRBV12-4 with TRBJ1-3; D is unclear. Trimming took off 6 bases at V and 4 bases at J, with 1 base between the two ends. This CDR3 has 10 residues. CDR3 nucleotides: TGTGCCAGCAGGGGAAACACCATATATTTT. Its protein product is CASRGNTIYF.

This chain uses TRBV7-9 with TRBJ1-4; D is perhaps TRBD1 (6 bases). CDR1 and CDR2 (germline): SEHNR, FQNEAQ (reference sequence). The CDR3 totals 13 residues. V was cut by 8 bases and J by 11 bases, with 18 bases left in between. This chain's CDR3 is CASLSITGTKLFF. DNA of the CDR3: TGTGCCAGCCTTTCGATCACAGGGACTAAACTGTTTTTT.

This clone was found once. This chain links TRBV5-5 with TRBJ2-3; no firm D call. The V gene's germline CDR1 is SGHKS and CDR2 YYEKEE (reference sequence). With 4 bases removed from V and 2 bases from J, the gap between germline ends came to 5 bases. The CDR3 totals 12 residues. Here the CDR3 reads CASSLITDTQYF. The CDR3 nucleotides read TGTGCCAGCAGCCTGATCACAGATACGCAGTATTTT.

This clone was observed once. This chain links TRBV6-1 with TRBJ2-7; TRBD1 matches at 7 bases. CDR3 length: 14 amino acids. CDR1 is MNHNS, CDR2 SASEGT, per germline. V trimming: 3 bases; J trimming: 2 bases; junction bases outside the gene matches: 4. Here the CDR3 DNA reads TGTGCCAGCAGTGAGGACAGGACCCCCTACGAGCAGTACTTC. This codes for CASSEDRTPYEQYF.

The chain joins TRBV27 to TRBJ1-5; 10 bases fit TRBD1. The CDR3 is 14 residues long. CDR1 is MNHEY, CDR2 SMNVEV, per germline (reference sequence). Losses at the gene ends were 5 bases for V and 6 bases for J; bases not matched to a gene: 4. The CDR3 protein is CASSLGTGVQPQHF. CDR3 in DNA: TGTGCCAGCAGTCTGGGGACAGGGGTTCAGCCCCAGCATTTT.

The chain joins TRBV15 to TRBJ1-4; D unresolved. V shed 0 bases and J shed 4 bases, with 15 bases lying between them. CDR1 LNHNV and CDR2 YYDKDF come from the germline V gene (reference sequence). The CDR3 spans 17 residues. CDR3 nucleotides: TGTGCCACCAGCAGAGATCCCCTCAGAAAAAGTAATGAAAAACTGTTTTTT. Its translation is CATSRDPLRKSNEKLFF.

Concerning this clone: The sample contains more than one DNA sequence encoding this CDR3. The chain is built from TRBV27 and TRBJ2-1; possibly TRBD1 for D (6 bases). The V gene's germline CDR1 is MNHEY and CDR2 SMNVEV (reference sequence). Deletions cut 2 bases from V and 6 bases from J, with 14 bases between. This CDR3 has 15 amino acids. The CDR3 sequence: CASSLGQGIGNEQFF. The CDR3 DNA reads TGTGCCAGCAGTTTAGGGCAGGGGATCGGCAATGAGCAGTTCTTC.

The chain combines TRBV15 with TRBJ2-2; no clear D. Germline V CDR1 and CDR2: LNHNV, YYDKDF (reference sequence). This CDR3 has 14 residues. Between the trimmed V and J ends, which lost 0 bases and 6 bases, there was a span of 8 bases. CDR3 bases: TGTGCCACCAGCAGAGATATCGGTGCCGGGGAGCTGTTTTTT. As protein: CATSRDIGAGELFF. Full variable domain (missing parts from reference TRBV15 and TRBJ2-2): DAMVIQNPRYQVTQFGKPVTLSCSQTLNHNVMYWYQQKSSQAPKLLFHYYDKDFNNEADTPDNFQSRRPNTSFCFLDIRSPGLGDTAMYLCATSRDIGAGELFFGEGSRLTVL.

This chain joins TRBV6-2 or TRBV6-3 and TRBJ1-3; D possibly corresponds to TRBD1 (5 bases). The V gene lost 6 bases and the J gene lost 7 bases, with 19 bases spanning the gap. The CDR3 extends over 15 amino acids. The germline V gene encodes CDR1 MNHEY and CDR2 SVGEGT. In nucleotides, the CDR3 is TGTGCCAGCAGGCCTACAGGAGGAGGGTGGAACACCATATATTTT. It yields the protein CASRPTGGGWNTIYF.

This clone was seen a single time. The chain is built from TRBV19 and TRBJ2-1; TRBD2 matches at 15 bases. The CDR3 extends over 17 amino acids. With 8 bases clipped from V and 0 bases from J, the junction kept 5 bases outside the gene matches. Germline values: CDR1 LNHDA, CDR2 SQIVND (reference sequence). In DNA form, the CDR3 reads TGTGCCAGTGTCGGGACTAGCGGGGGGAGCTCCTACAATGAGCAGTTCTTC. This encodes CASVGTSGGSSYNEQFF.

Here the CDR3 reads CACTIGATNEKLFF. In DNA, the CDR3 is TGTGCCTGTACCATAGGGGCAACTAATGAAAAACTGTTTTTT. V usage is TRBV30 and J usage is TRBJ1-4; D is perhaps TRBD1 (5 bases). Germline V gene data show CDR1 as GTSNPN and CDR2 as SVGIG (reference sequence). V lost 6 bases and J 0 bases, leaving 11 bases between the germline ends. The CDR3 spans 14 residues.

J is TRBJ1-5 and V is TRBV6-1; D is perhaps TRBD1 (5 bases). Per the germline V gene, CDR1 is MNHNS and CDR2 is SASEGT. V lost 4 bases and J lost 4, with 17 bases in between. The CDR3 spans 16 residues. CDR3: CASSAGTGGGNQPQHF. Written as DNA, the CDR3 is TGTGCCAGCAGTGCCGGAACTGGGGGGGGGAATCAGCCCCAGCATTTT.

The chain is built from TRBV5-1 and TRBJ1-4; 8 bases fit TRBD1. CDR1 is SGHRS and CDR2 is YFSETQ in the germline V gene. The junction had 10 bases not matched to a gene; V was cut back by 4 bases and J by 8 bases. The CDR3 spans 15 residues. The CDR3 sequence is CASSPQDRVEEKLFF. CDR3 DNA: TGCGCCAGCAGCCCTCAGGACAGGGTCGAAGAAAAACTGTTTTTT. Looking up the rest from reference TRBV5-1 and TRBJ1-4 gives the full variable domain: KAGVTQTPRYLIKTRGQQVTLSCSPISGHRSVSWYQQTPGQGLQFLFEYFSETQRNKGNFPGRFSGRQFSNSRSEMNVSTLELGDSALYLCASSPQDRVEEKLFFGSGTQLSVL.

The chain carries TRBV6-2 or TRBV6-3 and TRBJ1-2; 9 positions match TRBD1. Per germline, CDR1 MNHEY and CDR2 SVGEGT. With V trimmed by 4 bases and J by 4 bases, 7 bases remained unmatched. The CDR3 is 15 amino acids. The CDR3 sequence: CASSSAGTGSYGYTF. Here the CDR3 DNA reads TGTGCCAGCAGTTCTGCCGGGACAGGGAGCTATGGCTACACCTTC.

The V gene is TRBV6-5, the J gene TRBJ2-2; D may be TRBD2 (5 bases). Germline V gives CDR1 MNHEY, CDR2 SVGAGI. Trimming removed 2 bases at V and 8 bases at J, with 12 bases between. This CDR3 has 14 amino acids. The CDR3 loop is CASSYARRFGELFF. For the CDR3, the DNA is TGTGCCAGCAGTTACGCGAGGAGGTTTGGGGAGCTGTTTTTT.